The following is a T cell receptor beta chain sequence with its context. The specificity of this receptor is unknown. The record has no base qualities; no much larger clone is one base away. CDR1 is given as MGHRA and CDR2 as YSYEKL, both from the germline V gene. A distance of 18 bases separates the germline ends of V and J, which lose 1 base and 9 bases respectively. Inclusive of the bounding cysteine and phenylalanine, the CDR3 is 15 residues long. This entry keeps only the CDR3 DNA: 45 bases, framed from base 1. This specimen belongs to a study of blood T cell repertoires in COVID-19 (dated by TCRdb to 2020 to 2021). Background on the whole study: The collaborator samples originated in the United States, Italy and Spain and spanned the acute and convalescent phases of COVID-19. The prospective study material was composed of cDNA or gDNA derived from T cells, B-cell-depleted T cells, or PBMCs. Deeply sampled blood TCRbeta repertoires from subjects exposed to, actively infected with, or recovered from COVID-19 were included in the dataset. A freely available public database, intended as a resource for researchers studying the immune response to SARS-CoV-2, is where the repertoires were released. Samples came from the ongoing ImmuneRACE study (first 160 participants) plus 1,254 subjects from 6 global collaborators. Nearly every sample came with metadata listing a de-identified subject ID, COVID-19 status, age in years and sex. HLA class I and class II types, where available, came from metadata supplied by the sample provider rather than from assay-based typing.

Whole blood was collected in K2EDTA tubes by collaborating institutions according to the institutions' own protocols. For TCRbeta analysis, collaborators shipped samples in one of three forms: frozen whole blood, isolated PBMCs, or DNA extracted from either of those sample types. General findings and caveats noted by the study authors: How much clinical and demographic metadata was included differed by source and by participant, and the metadata was provided uncurated.

The immunoSEQ Assay, a bias-controlled multiplex PCR, was used to amplify TCRbeta CDR3 regions from genomic DNA. In the original analysis: Within the assay, amplification of reference gene primers was used to estimate how many nucleated cells each sample contained. To quantify the absolute abundance of each unique TCRbeta CDR3 rearrangement, sequence reads were collapsed and filtered. For each sample, productive Simpson clonality was calculated as the square root of Simpson's diversity index across productive rearrangements. The source is immuneACCESS, and TCRdb retained only in-frame sequences with V and J called. Part of the clones is not carried over; for the studies checked, unresolved V genes explain less than half of this, and the remainder is unexplained. V, J and clone size derive from that table, while D and trimming were established from the DNA sequence. The sample table lists fewer than 90,000 clones, around 75% of them with a count of one. Of the sample, around 4.4% is held by the ten largest clones.

The sequencing input was peripheral blood. The rearranged chain carries TRBV4-1 and TRBJ1-1, with a tentative D gene TRBD1 over 6 matching bases. The sequence came from a woman aged 45-60 years with acute or convalescent COVID-19. CDR3 protein: CASSQVSTGQEKAFF. The base sequence is TGCGCCAGCAGCCAAGTTTCTACGGGACAAGAAAAAGCTTTCTTT.